The source of this TCR beta chain is a study of identical twins. Whole-study findings and limits: Zero-insertion results could be subject to partial confounding by invariant MAIT and iNKT cells. Abundant cord blood beta clonotypes carried fewer insertions; memory repertoires showed none.

Healthy Caucasians supplied all donations. Carrying unique molecular identifiers, the cDNA also gained a universal primer site through template switching. TCRdb redid the calling of the 5' RACE reads with MiXCR, one entry per CDR3 protein. The repertoire includes 300,000 to 400,000 distinct CDR3 sequences, 9% of them detected once, and 8.5% to 10% sits in the top ten. As for this clonotype: The target antigen is unknown.

In germline, CDR1 is SGHRS, CDR2 YFSETQ. V dropped 2 bases and J dropped 6 bases, with 11 bases sitting between them. The CDR3 totals 13 residues. The sample consisted of naive T cells sorted from blood. The V call is TRBV5-1, the J call TRBJ1-2; D is ambiguous. This receptor was identified in a woman between 45 and 60 years old in good health. Written as DNA, the CDR3 is TGCGCCAGCAGCTTAGTCAGTGGGGATGGCTACACCTTC. Its protein is CASSLVSGDGYTF.